The clone carrying this TCR beta chain was counted a single time. The data derive from a study of PD-1 blockade in classical Hodgkin lymphoma. The table came from immunoSEQ multiplex PCR; TCRdb's copy has only in-frame clones and leaves some out. The sample consists of about 28,000 clones, around four fifths of them appearing once. Specified time point: cycle 4 day 1 (C4D1), after five to seven weeks of nivolumab. All the patients suffered relapse after autologous stem cell transplantation, and brentuximab vedotin exposure differed. Germline V gene lookup returns CDR1 SQVTM and CDR2 ANQGSEA. The CDR3 has 14 amino acids. V shed 3 bases and J shed 6 bases, with 16 bases lying between them.

This TCR derives from a human donor with classical Hodgkin lymphoma. Source: peripheral blood mononuclear cells (PBMCs), taken before the fourth cycle of nivolumab. The chain carries TRBV29-1 and TRBJ2-3; possibly TRBD2 for D (6 bases). The CDR3 loop is CSVEGQAGRDTQYF. CDR3 coding DNA: TGCAGCGTTGAGGGGCAAGCGGGCAGGGATACGCAGTATTTT.